The sequence of this T cell receptor beta chain was determined in a study of post-analysis software for immune sequencing data. Study findings and constraints: Patients carried roughly 5 TRBV segments more frequently than controls did, and TRBV5-6, TRBV5-1 and TRBV20-1 were among them.

This clonotype was seen a handful of times. Its target is unknown. The CDR3 is 13 residues long. Between the trimmed V and J ends, which lost 2 bases and 6 bases, there was a span of 10 bases. CDR1 is KGHSH and CDR2 is LQKENI in the germline V gene. Tagging with unique molecular identifiers was a feature of the TCR beta cDNA libraries. Each CDR3 protein gets one entry after TCRdb re-called the PCR reads with MiXCR. The data show 400,000 to 500,000 distinct CDR3 sequences, with 39% seen just once and 7.6% held by the top ten. The sequenced sample consisted of blood. This receptor was obtained from a girl aged 2-10 years with multiple sclerosis. The V call is TRBV18, the J call TRBJ1-1; possible D gene TRBD1, 5 bases. The CDR3 sequence: CASSPGGDAEAFF. The CDR3 DNA follows: TGTGCCAGCTCACCAGGAGGGGACGCTGAAGCTTTCTTT.